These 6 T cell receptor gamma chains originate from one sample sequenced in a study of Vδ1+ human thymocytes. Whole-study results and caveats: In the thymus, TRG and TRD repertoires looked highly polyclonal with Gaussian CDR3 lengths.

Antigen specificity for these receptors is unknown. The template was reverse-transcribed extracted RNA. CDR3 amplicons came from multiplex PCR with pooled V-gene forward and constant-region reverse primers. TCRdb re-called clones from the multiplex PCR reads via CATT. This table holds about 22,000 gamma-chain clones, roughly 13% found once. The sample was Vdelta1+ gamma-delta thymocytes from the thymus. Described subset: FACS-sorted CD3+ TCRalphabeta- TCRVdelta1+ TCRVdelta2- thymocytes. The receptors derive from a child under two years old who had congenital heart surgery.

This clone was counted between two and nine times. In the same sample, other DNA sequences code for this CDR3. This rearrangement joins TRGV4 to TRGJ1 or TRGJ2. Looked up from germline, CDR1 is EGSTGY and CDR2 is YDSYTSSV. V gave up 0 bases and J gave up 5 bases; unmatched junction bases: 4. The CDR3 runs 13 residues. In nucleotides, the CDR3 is TGTGCCACCTGGGATGGGCTCGATTATAAGAAACTCTTT. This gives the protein CATWDGLDYKKLF.

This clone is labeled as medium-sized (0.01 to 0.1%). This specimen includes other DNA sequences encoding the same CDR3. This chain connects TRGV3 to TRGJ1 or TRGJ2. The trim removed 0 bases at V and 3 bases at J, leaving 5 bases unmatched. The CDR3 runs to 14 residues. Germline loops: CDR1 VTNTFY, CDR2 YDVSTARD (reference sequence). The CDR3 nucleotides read TGTGCCACCTGGGACAGGCCGGGTTATTATAAGAAACTCTTT. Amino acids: CATWDRPGYYKKLF.

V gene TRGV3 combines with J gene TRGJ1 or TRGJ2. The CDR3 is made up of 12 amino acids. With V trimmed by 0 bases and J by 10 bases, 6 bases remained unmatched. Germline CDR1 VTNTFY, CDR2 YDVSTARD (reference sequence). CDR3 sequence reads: CATWDRRPKKLF. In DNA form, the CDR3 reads TGTGCCACCTGGGACAGGCGACCAAAGAAACTCTTT.

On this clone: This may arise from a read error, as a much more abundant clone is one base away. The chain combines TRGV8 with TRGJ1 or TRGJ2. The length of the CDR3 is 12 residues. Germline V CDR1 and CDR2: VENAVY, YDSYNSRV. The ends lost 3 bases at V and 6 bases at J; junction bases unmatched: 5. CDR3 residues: CATWDGCYKKLF. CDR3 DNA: TGTGCCACCTGGGATGGTTGTTATAAGAAACTCTTT.

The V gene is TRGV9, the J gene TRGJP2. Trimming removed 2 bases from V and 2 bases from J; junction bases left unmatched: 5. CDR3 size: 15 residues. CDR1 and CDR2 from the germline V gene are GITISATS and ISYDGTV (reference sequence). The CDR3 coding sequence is TGTGCCTTGTGGGAGGCCCGAAGTAGTGATTGGATCAAGACGTTT. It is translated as CALWEARSSDWIKTF.

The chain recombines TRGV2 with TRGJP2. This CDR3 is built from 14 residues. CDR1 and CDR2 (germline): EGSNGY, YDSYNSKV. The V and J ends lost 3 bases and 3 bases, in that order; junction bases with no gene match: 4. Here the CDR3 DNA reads TGTGCCACCTGGGACATACGTAGTGATTGGATCAAGACGTTT. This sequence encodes CATWDIRSDWIKTF.